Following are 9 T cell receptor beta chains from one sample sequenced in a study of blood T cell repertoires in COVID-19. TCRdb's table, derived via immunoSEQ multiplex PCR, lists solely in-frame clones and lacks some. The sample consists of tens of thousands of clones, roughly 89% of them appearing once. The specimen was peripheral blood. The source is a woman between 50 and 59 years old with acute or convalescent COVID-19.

The CDR3 DNA is TGTGCCAGTAGTTTGGCAGGGATACAGAACACTGAAGCTTTCTTT. Protein sequence: CASSLAGIQNTEAFF. This chain connects TRBV19 to TRBJ1-1; perhaps TRBD1 as D (5 bases). This CDR3 is 15 amino acids long. Germline V gene data show CDR1 as LNHDA and CDR2 as SQIVND (reference sequence). Trimming stripped 5 bases from V and 1 base from J, with 14 bases between.

The CDR3 spells CASSQDVGAWSPLHF. DNA for the CDR3: TGCGCCAGCAGCCAAGATGTTGGAGCTTGGTCACCCCTCCACTTT. This chain connects TRBV4-1 to TRBJ1-6; no firm D call. Trimming removed 0 bases at V and 10 bases at J, with 13 bases between. Germline CDR1 and CDR2: MGHRA and YSYEKL. The CDR3 consists of 15 residues.

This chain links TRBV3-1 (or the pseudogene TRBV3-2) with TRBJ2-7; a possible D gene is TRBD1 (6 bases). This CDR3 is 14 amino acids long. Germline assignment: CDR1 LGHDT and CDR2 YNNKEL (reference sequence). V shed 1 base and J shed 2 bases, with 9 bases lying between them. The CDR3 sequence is CASSQAYRAYEQYF. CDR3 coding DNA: TGTGCCAGCAGCCAAGCGTACAGGGCCTACGAGCAGTACTTC.

The CDR3: CASSSEGRPSYNEQFF. DNA for the CDR3: TGTGCCAGCAGTTCCGAGGGCAGGCCCTCCTACAATGAGCAGTTCTTC. V and J are TRBV27 and TRBJ2-1, with a weak D call TRBD2 (5 bases). The CDR3 length is 16 residues. Germline CDR1 reads MNHEY; CDR2 reads SMNVEV (reference sequence). Trimming left V 4 bases short and J 0 bases short, with 13 bases between.

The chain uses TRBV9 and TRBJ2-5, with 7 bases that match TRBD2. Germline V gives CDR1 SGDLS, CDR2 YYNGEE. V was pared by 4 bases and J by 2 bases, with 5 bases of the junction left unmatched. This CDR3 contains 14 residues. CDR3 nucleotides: TGTGCCAGCAGCTCGGGGACTATTCAAGAGACCCAGTACTTC. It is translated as CASSSGTIQETQYF.

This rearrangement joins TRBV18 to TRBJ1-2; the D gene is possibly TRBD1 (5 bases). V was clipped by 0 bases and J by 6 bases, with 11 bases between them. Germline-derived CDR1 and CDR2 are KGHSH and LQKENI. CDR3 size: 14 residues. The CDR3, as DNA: TGTGCCAGCTCACCACCGGCAGGGTTGGATGGCTACACCTTC. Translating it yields CASSPPAGLDGYTF.

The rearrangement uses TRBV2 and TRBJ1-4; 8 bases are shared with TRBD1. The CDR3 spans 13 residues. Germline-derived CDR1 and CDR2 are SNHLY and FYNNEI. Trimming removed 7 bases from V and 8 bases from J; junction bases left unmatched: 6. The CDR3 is CASTQGASEKLFF. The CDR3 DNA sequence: TGTGCCAGCACCCAGGGGGCGAGCGAAAAACTGTTTTTT.

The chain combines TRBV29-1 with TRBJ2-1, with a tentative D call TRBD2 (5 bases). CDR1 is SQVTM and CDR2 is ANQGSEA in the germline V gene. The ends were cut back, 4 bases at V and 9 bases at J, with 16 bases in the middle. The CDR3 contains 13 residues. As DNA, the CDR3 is TGCAGCGTTGTTCCGTTGACGGGAAGTGAGCAGTTCTTC. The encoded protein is CSVVPLTGSEQFF.

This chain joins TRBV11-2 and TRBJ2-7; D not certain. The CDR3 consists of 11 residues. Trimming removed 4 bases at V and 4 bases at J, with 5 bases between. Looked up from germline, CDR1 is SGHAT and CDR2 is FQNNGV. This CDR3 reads CASSSVYEQYF. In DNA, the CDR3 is TGTGCCAGCAGCTCAGTTTACGAGCAGTACTTC.